These 23 T cell receptor beta chains came from one sample sequenced in a study of T cells after yellow fever vaccination (dated by TCRdb to the late 2010s). The method behind the library was 5' RACE. TCRdb shows the sequencer as Illumina HiSeq 2500. TCRdb reworked the public reads: Q25 trimming with fastp, MiXCR clone assembly, productive beta chains retained. Each entry is one CDR3 protein sequence, shown with its most common DNA and genes. The sample table lists roughly 120,000 distinct CDR3 sequences, roughly 6.8% of them with a count of one. Clones ranked in the top ten supply approximately 2.7% of the sample. The treatment or condition label corresponds to: live attenuated yellow fever vaccine strain. Sample: CD4+ T cells sorted from PBMCs, taken about 41 days after the first yellow fever vaccination. The source of these receptors is a man aged 18-30 years who received the YFV17D yellow fever vaccine.

Many counts were recorded for this clonotype. The chain carries TRBV6-5 and TRBJ2-7; 8 bases match TRBD1. The CDR3 runs 18 residues. The germline gives CDR1 MNHEY, CDR2 SVGAGI. With V trimmed by 7 bases and J by 0 bases, 17 bases remained unmatched. The CDR3 DNA reads TGTGCCAGCACTTCGGATAACCCAGGACAGGGAAGCTCCTACGAGCAGTACTTC. It specifies CASTSDNPGQGSSYEQYF.

This clonotype has at least ten counts. V is TRBV18 and J is TRBJ2-7; D gene ambiguous. Germline CDR1 reads KGHSH; CDR2 reads LQKENI. The CDR3 length is 14 residues. Trimming removed 1 base at V and 5 bases at J, with 12 bases between. The CDR3 nucleotides read TGTGCCAGCTCACCACGGGTTCGGGTTGACGAGCAGTACTTC. Its protein is CASSPRVRVDEQYF.

J is TRBJ1-6 and V is TRBV30; 7 bases line up with TRBD1. The J segment lost 9 bases and the V segment lost 0 bases, leaving 2 bases of the junction unmatched. Germline CDR1 GTSNPN, CDR2 SVGIG (reference sequence). This CDR3 contains 13 residues. The CDR3 region is CAWSVQGPSPLHF. CDR3 DNA sequence: TGTGCCTGGAGTGTACAGGGGCCTTCACCCCTCCACTTT.

There are many counts of this clonotype. The rearrangement links TRBV29-1 to TRBJ1-1; D ambiguous. The CDR3 is 11 residues long. V lost 4 bases to trimming and J lost 1 base, with 4 bases between them. Germline loops: CDR1 SQVTM, CDR2 ANQGSEA. In DNA, the CDR3 is TGCAGCGTTGTAGGGAACACTGAAGCTTTCTTT. Encoded protein: CSVVGNTEAFF.

This clonotype appeared a few times. This chain connects TRBV20-1 to TRBJ2-5, with 7 bases that match TRBD2. Germline CDR1 DFQATT, CDR2 SNEGSKA (reference sequence). The junction had 9 bases not matched to a gene; V was cut back by 3 bases and J by 5 bases. The CDR3 spans 14 residues. The CDR3 DNA reads as TGCAGTGCTAGGTCCGGACTAGATCGGGAGACCCAGTACTTC. This encodes CSARSGLDRETQYF.

This clonotype was picked up a small number of times. V gene TRBV20-1 combines with J gene TRBJ2-6; D remains unclear. Germline V CDR1 and CDR2: DFQATT, SNEGSKA (reference sequence). CDR3 size: 14 residues. The CDR3 bases are TGCACCGCCGACGTGGTCTCTGGGGCCAACGTCCTGACTTTC. Protein: CTADVVSGANVLTF.

This clonotype has at least ten counts. V usage is TRBV29-1 and J usage is TRBJ2-3, with 7 bases that match TRBD1. The V gene end was trimmed by 4 bases and the J gene end by 4 bases; junction bases not matched to a gene: 2. From germline, CDR1 is SQVTM and CDR2 ANQGSEA. The CDR3 sequence is 12 residues long. For the CDR3, the DNA is TGCAGCGTTGCCGGACAGGCAGATACGCAGTATTTT. Its protein is CSVAGQADTQYF.

This clonotype occurred many times. The genes are TRBV11-2 and TRBJ2-5; D is possibly TRBD1 (6 bases). The CDR3 runs to 13 residues. The V end was cut by 5 bases, the J end by 3 bases, with 10 bases between. The V gene's germline CDR1 is SGHAT and CDR2 FQNNGV. CDR3 amino acids: CASSQDREETQYF. The CDR3 nucleotides read TGTGCCAGCAGCCAGGACAGAGAAGAGACCCAGTACTTC.

Ten or more counts support this clonotype. V gene TRBV5-4 combines with J gene TRBJ1-3; D not certain. V was trimmed by 0 bases and J by 3 bases, leaving 13 bases between them. The CDR3 loop spans 16 amino acids. The germline CDR1 and CDR2 sequences are SGHNT and YYREEE (reference sequence). The CDR3 protein is CASSLAGSQRGNTIYF. CDR3 bases: TGTGCCAGCAGCTTGGCCGGCAGTCAACGTGGAAACACCATATATTTT. Using reference TRBV5-4 and TRBJ1-3 for the parts outside the CDR3, the full variable domain is ETGVTQSPTHLIKTRGQQVTLRCSSQSGHNTVSWYQQALGQGPQFIFQYYREEENGRGNFPPRFSGLQFPNYSSELNVNALELDDSALYLCASSLAGSQRGNTIYFGEGSWLTVV.

Ten or more counts support this clonotype. The chain recombines TRBV7-8 with TRBJ2-5; D call uncertain. Germline values: CDR1 SGHVS, CDR2 FQNEAQ. Trimming stripped 3 bases from V and 1 base from J, with 18 bases between. The CDR3 length is 17 residues. The CDR3 region is CASSFFPPHTAQETQYF. The CDR3 DNA reads as TGTGCCAGCAGCTTTTTCCCCCCGCATACGGCCCAAGAGACCCAGTACTTC.

Ten or more counts support this clonotype. The rearrangement joins TRBV20-1 to TRBJ2-2; D not certain. The V end was cut by 3 bases, the J end by 1 base, with 9 bases between. Germline V gene data show CDR1 as DFQATT and CDR2 as SNEGSKA (reference sequence). CDR3 length: 14 residues. CDR3 nucleotide sequence: TGCAGTGCTAGGGTCCCGGAGAACACCGGGGAGCTGTTTTTT. Its translation is CSARVPENTGELFF.

This clonotype was seen many times. The chain joins TRBV21-1 to TRBJ1-2. TRBV21-1 is designated a pseudogene. The CDR3 runs 11 residues. CDR3 in amino acids: CASSEADGYTF. The CDR3, as DNA: TGTGCCAGCAGCGAGGCCGATGGCTACACCTTC.

This clonotype was picked up many times. The chain is built from TRBV7-2 and TRBJ2-1, with 7 bases that match TRBD2. Unmatched junction bases numbered 3, after V lost 3 bases and J lost 7 bases. Germline V gives CDR1 SGHTA, CDR2 FQGNSA. The CDR3 has 13 amino acids. The CDR3 DNA sequence: TGTGCCAGCAGCTTTGGGGAGGGGAATGAGCAGTTCTTC. This codes for CASSFGEGNEQFF.

This clonotype was counted between two and nine times. The rearrangement links TRBV15 to TRBJ1-3; D possibly corresponds to TRBD1 (6 bases). Germline lookup yields CDR1 LNHNV and CDR2 YYDKDF (reference sequence). The CDR3 is made up of 16 amino acids. V lost 3 bases and J 0 bases, leaving 12 bases between the germline ends. CDR3 in DNA: TGTGCCACCAGCAGGGGACACGGGAACTCTGGAAACACCATATATTTT. Residues: CATSRGHGNSGNTIYF.

The table lists this clonotype with a few counts. One end of the junction is discordant with germline, which a read error may explain. The chain joins TRBV7-2 to TRBJ2-3, with D possibly TRBD2 on 5 matching bases. Germline CDR1 SGHTA, CDR2 FQGNSA. The CDR3 spans 12 residues. The CDR3 loop is CASSPPGGFWHF. For the CDR3, the DNA is TGTGCCAGCAGCCCCCCCGGAGGATTCTGGCATTTT.

This chain uses TRBV25-1 with TRBJ1-2; 12 positions match TRBD1. The CDR3 runs 16 residues. CDR1 and CDR2 from the germline V gene are MGHDK and SYGVNS. V was clipped by 3 bases and J by 6 bases; unmatched bases: 8. CDR3 nucleotides: TGTGCCAGCAGTGACCAGGGACAGGGGGCGATGGATGGCTACACCTTC. Its protein product is CASSDQGQGAMDGYTF.

This clonotype was observed many times. The chain employs TRBV7-8 and TRBJ2-6; tentative D call: TRBD2 (5 bases). Between the trimmed V and J ends, which lost 5 bases and 2 bases, there was a span of 10 bases. Germline V gene lookup returns CDR1 SGHVS and CDR2 FQNEAQ. The CDR3 contains 15 residues. CDR3: CASSLGVPGANVLTF. CDR3 in DNA: TGTGCCAGCAGCCTCGGGGTACCTGGGGCCAACGTCCTGACTTTC.

This clonotype was detected ten times or more. The chain links TRBV20-1 to TRBJ2-1; 8 bases match TRBD2. CDR1 is DFQATT, CDR2 SNEGSKA, per germline (reference sequence). J was trimmed by 5 bases and V by 0 bases; bases with no gene match: 9. The CDR3 totals 16 residues. For the CDR3, the DNA is TGCAGTGCTAGAGATCCCAGAGCGGGGGCCCACAATGAGCAGTTCTTC. This gives the protein CSARDPRAGAHNEQFF.

This clonotype was seen a single time. A clone one base away is much larger, so this may be a read error. CDR3 sequence (DNA): TGCTGTGCTAGAGATCCGGGACTAGCGGGGGGCCTCACCGGGGAGCTGTTTTTT. This encodes CCARDPGLAGGLTGELFF. J is TRBJ2-2 and V is TRBV20-1; the match to TRBD2 covers 15 bases. The germline V gene has CDR1 DFQATT and CDR2 SNEGSKA (reference sequence). The CDR3 runs to 18 residues.

This clonotype was counted a few times. The CDR3 DNA reads TGTGCCAGTAGTCCTCACAGCGGAATCACTGAAGCTTTCTTT. Amino acids: CASSPHSGITEAFF. The rearrangement joins TRBV19 to TRBJ1-1; D not resolved. Germline V CDR1 and CDR2: LNHDA, SQIVND (reference sequence). The CDR3 has 14 residues. With 5 bases removed from V and 4 bases from J, the gap between germline ends came to 14 bases.

This clonotype was counted many times. The gene calls are TRBV5-1 and TRBJ2-7; perhaps D is TRBD1 or TRBD2 (5 bases each). V was trimmed by 4 bases and J by 3 bases, leaving 11 bases between them. CDR1 is SGHRS and CDR2 is YFSETQ in the germline V gene. This CDR3 comprises 13 residues. This chain's CDR3 is CASSAGTFYEQYF. The CDR3 nucleotides are TGCGCCAGCAGCGCCGGGACCTTCTACGAGCAGTACTTC.

At least ten counts were recorded for this clonotype. This chain's CDR3 is CASITEAAGQGEQYV. The DNA for the CDR3 is TGTGCCAGCATCACCGAAGCTGCGGGACAGGGCGAGCAGTACGTC. This chain links TRBV2 with TRBJ2-7; 9 bases are shared with TRBD1. Germline V gene sequence: CDR1 SNHLY, CDR2 FYNNEI. This CDR3 contains 15 residues. V lost 7 bases to trimming and J lost 6 bases; unmatched junction nucleotides: 13.

This clonotype was seen many times. The V gene is TRBV6-2 or TRBV6-3, the J gene TRBJ2-2; D gene uncertain. Trimming stripped 2 bases from V and 4 bases from J, with 11 bases between. Germline V CDR1 and CDR2: MNHEY, SVGEGT. The CDR3 runs 15 residues. As DNA, the CDR3 is TGTGCCAGCAGTTACCCCGACCTTCGCACCGGGGAGCTGTTTTTT. Its translation is CASSYPDLRTGELFF.